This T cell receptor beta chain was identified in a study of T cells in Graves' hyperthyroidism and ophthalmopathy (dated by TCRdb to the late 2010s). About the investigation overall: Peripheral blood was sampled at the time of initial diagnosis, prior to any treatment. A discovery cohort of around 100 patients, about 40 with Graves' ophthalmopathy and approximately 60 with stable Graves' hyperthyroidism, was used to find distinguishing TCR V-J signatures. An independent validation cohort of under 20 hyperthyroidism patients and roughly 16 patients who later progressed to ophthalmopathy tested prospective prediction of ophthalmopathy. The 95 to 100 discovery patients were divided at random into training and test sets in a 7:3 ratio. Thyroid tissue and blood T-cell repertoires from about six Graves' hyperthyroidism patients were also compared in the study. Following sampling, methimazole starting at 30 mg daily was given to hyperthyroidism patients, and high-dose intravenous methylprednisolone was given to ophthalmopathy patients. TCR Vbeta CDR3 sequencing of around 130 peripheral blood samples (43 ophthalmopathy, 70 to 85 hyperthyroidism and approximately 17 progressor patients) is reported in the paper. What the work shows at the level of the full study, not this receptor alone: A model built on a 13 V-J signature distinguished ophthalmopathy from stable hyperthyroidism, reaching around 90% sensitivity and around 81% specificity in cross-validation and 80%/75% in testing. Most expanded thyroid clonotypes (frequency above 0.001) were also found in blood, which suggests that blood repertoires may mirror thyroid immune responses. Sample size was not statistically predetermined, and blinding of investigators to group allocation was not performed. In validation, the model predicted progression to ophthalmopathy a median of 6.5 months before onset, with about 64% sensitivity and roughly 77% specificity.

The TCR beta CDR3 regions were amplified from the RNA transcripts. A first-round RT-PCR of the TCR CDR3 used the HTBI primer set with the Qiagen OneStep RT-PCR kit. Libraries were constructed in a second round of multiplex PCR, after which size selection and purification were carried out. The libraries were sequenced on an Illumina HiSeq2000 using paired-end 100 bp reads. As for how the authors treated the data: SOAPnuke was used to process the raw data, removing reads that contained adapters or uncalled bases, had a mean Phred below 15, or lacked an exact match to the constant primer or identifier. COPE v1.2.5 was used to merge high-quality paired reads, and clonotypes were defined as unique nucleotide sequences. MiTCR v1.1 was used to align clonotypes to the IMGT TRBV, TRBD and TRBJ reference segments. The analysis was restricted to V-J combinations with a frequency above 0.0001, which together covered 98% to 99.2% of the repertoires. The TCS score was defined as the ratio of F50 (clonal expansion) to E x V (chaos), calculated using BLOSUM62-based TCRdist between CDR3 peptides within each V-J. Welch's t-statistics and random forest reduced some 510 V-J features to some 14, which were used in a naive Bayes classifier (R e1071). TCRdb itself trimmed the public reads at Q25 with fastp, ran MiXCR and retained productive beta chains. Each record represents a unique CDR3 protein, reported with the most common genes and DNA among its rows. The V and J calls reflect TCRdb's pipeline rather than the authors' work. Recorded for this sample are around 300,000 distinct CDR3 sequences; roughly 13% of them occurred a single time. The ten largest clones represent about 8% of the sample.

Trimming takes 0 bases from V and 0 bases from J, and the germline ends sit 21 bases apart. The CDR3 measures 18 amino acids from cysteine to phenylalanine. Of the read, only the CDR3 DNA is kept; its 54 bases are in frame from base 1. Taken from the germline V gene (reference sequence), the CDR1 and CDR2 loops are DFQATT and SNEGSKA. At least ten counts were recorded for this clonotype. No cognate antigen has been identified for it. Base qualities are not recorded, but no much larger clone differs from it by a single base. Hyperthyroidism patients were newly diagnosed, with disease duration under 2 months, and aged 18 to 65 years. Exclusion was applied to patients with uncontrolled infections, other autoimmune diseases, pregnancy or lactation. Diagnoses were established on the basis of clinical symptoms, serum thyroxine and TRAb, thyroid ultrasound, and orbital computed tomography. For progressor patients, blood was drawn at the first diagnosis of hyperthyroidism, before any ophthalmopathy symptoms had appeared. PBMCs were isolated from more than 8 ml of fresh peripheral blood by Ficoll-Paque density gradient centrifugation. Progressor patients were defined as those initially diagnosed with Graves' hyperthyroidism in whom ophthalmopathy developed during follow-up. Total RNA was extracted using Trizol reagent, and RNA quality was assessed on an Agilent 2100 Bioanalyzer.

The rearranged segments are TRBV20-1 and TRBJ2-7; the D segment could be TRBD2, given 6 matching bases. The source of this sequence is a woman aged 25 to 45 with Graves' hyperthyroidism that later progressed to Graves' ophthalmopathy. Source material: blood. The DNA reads TGCAGTGCTAGAGATCCAATTAGCGGTCCCTCGAGCTCCTACGAGCAGTACTTC. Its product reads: CSARDPISGPSSSYEQYF.